A selection of T cell receptor beta chains follows, all from one sample in a study of T cell responses to AZD1222 COVID-19 vaccine. Produced via immunoSEQ multiplex PCR; TCRdb's table is partial and in-frame only. The table records 120,000 or so clones, approximately 85% of them present only once. Here the sequenced sample was peripheral blood, taken on day 0 of AZD1222 vaccination. The receptor source for this set is an adult in good health. CDR3s include the opening cysteine and the closing phenylalanine or tryptophan. The order of the fields is V gene, D gene, clone size, J gene, CDR3 DNA, CDR3 protein. A D gene is named only where the DNA matches it firmly. Some rows have no size entry. The others give once, few or many, or a class for an expanded clone.

TRBV29-1	TRBD1	.	TRBJ1-3	TGCAGCGTAGACGCCGGGACAGCTGGAAACACCATATATTTT	CSVDAGTAGNTIYF
TRBV30	.	.	TRBJ2-7	TGTGCCTGGAACAGCGGGCAGTACGAGCAGTACTTC	CAWNSGQYEQYF
TRBV11-1	.	.	TRBJ1-1	TGTGCCAGCAGCTTTTCAGGGATGAACACTGAAGCTTTCTTT	CASSFSGMNTEAFF
TRBV7-9	.	.	TRBJ2-4	TGTGCCAGCAGCCATCCGACAGGAACCAAAAACATTCAGTACTTC	CASSHPTGTKNIQYF
TRBV7-9	.	once	TRBJ2-3	TGTGCCAGCAGCTTAGAGGACTGGCGGCCCTCTGGCACAGATACGCAGTATTTT	CASSLEDWRPSGTDTQYF
TRBV5-6	.	.	TRBJ1-4	TGTGCCAGCAGCTTTAATGTGGGGGAAAAACTGTTTTTT	CASSFNVGEKLFF
TRBV30	.	.	TRBJ2-1	TGTGCCTGGAGTCCGAGGGGGGATGAGCAGTTCTTC	CAWSPRGDEQFF
TRBV11-2	.	.	TRBJ2-1	TGTGCCAGCAGCTTAGAGATCACGGGACACCACAATGAGCAGTTCTTC	CASSLEITGHHNEQFF
TRBV14	.	.	TRBJ2-1	TGTGCCAGCAGCCTGACTAGCTACAATGAGCAGTTCTTC	CASSLTSYNEQFF
TRBV7-8	.	.	TRBJ1-6	TGTGCCAGCAGCCGATTGGACTCGTACTCCTATAATTCACCCCTCCACTTT	CASSRLDSYSYNSPLHF
TRBV30	.	.	TRBJ1-1	TGTGCCTGGAGTGTAGGCCAATGGAACACTGAAGCTTTCTTT	CAWSVGQWNTEAFF
TRBV28	TRBD1	.	TRBJ2-7	TGTGCCAGCAGTGGGGGACAGGGCAGGGGCGAGCAGTACTTC	CASSGGQGRGEQYF
TRBV7-8	TRBD1	.	TRBJ1-2	TGTGCCAGCAGCCCTGGAGGGGGCGGGTATGGCTACACCTTC	CASSPGGGGYGYTF
TRBV12-3/TRBV12-4	.	.	TRBJ2-7	TGTGCCTCCTCAGACTTACGATACGAGCAGTACTTC	CASSDLRYEQYF
TRBV24-1	.	once	TRBJ1-1	TGTGCCACCAGGGAACAGGGGAACACTGAAGCTTTCTTT	CATREQGNTEAFF
TRBV5-1	TRBD1	.	TRBJ1-1	TGCGCCAGCAGCTTGGTGGACAGGGGGAACACTGAAGCTTTCTTT	CASSLVDRGNTEAFF
TRBV18	TRBD1	.	TRBJ1-6	TGTGCCAGCTCACCACGCGGACAGGGGGGTGGATCACCCCTCCACTTT	CASSPRGQGGGSPLHF
TRBV30	TRBD1	.	TRBJ1-3	TGTGCCTGGAGTCGTGGGACAGCCGGAAACACCATATATTTT	CAWSRGTAGNTIYF
TRBV24-1	.	.	TRBJ1-2	TGTGCCACCAGGGGTGGACAGAGCTATGGCTACACCTTC	CATRGGQSYGYTF
TRBV27	TRBD1	.	TRBJ2-2	TGTGCCAGCAGTTCAGGGACAGACCCCGGGACCGGGGAGCTGTTTTTT	CASSSGTDPGTGELFF
TRBV5-6	TRBD1	.	TRBJ2-7	TGTGCCAGCAGCCCCCCGGGACAGGGGGTTCCGTACGAGCAGTACTTC	CASSPPGQGVPYEQYF
TRBV2	TRBD2	.	TRBJ2-1	TGTGCCAGCAGTCCCCCCTCCGGGACTAGCGGGGGCAATGAGCAGTTCTTC	CASSPPSGTSGGNEQFF